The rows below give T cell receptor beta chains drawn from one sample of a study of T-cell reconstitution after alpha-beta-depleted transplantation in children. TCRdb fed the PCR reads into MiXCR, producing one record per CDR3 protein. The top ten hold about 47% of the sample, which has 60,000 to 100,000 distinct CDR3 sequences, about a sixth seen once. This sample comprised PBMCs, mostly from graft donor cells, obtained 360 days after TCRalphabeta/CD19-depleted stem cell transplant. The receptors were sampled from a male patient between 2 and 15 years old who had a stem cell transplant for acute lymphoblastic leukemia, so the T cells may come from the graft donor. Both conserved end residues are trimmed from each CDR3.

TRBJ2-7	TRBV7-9	ASSSRDYHPYEQY
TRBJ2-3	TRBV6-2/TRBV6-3	ASRTGTSRTDTQY
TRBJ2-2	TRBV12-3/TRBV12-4	ASSTDRSTGELF
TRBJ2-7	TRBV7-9	AIHYGGGEQY
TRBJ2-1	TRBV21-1	ASNNSTGFKPDEQF
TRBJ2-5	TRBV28	ASSSGLAGLGTQY
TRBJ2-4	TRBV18	ASSPTGGLFAKNIQY
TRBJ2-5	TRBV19	ASSIVPTSAGQTQY
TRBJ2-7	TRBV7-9	ASSLDPYEQY
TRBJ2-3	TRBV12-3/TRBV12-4	ASRAIAGQQY
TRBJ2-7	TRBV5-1	ASSLAVLTGGRYEQY
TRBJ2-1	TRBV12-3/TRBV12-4	ASSLRPSWAHEQF
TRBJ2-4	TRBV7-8	ASSLLSLGSIQY
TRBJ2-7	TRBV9	ASSAGPSYEQY
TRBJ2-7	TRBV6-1	ASSESEAGVLEQY
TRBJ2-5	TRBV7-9	ASSLYREGLETQY
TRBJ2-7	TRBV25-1	ASSDSTGYYEQY
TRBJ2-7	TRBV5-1	ASSLLGGTLSYEQY
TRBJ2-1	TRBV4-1	ASTSYTGSYNEQF
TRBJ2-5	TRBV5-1	ASSLTEGAGVGETQY
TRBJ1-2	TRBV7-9	ASSLDAGANYGYT
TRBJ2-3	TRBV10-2	ASRGLAGGTDTQY
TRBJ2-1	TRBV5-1	ASSLGLAGDIYEQF
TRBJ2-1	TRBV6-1	ASARLAGPRYNEQF
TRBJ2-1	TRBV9	ASRGAPLAGDFSEQF
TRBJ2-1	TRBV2	ASERTGRNEQF
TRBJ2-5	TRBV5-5	ASSLDSFQETQY
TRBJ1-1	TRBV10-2	ASSNTGMNTEAF
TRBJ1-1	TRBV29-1	SVERWMNTEAF
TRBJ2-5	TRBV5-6	ASSLVDGETQY
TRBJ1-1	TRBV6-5	ASSWSNTEAF
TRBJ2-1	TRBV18	ASSPLPHWSEGLGVDEQF
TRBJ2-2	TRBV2	ASSETGPLNTGELF
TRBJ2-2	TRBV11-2	ASSLTSGINTGELF
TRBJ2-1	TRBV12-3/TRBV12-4	ASSIFSFYNEQF
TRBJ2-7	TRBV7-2	ASSLPNRESYEQY
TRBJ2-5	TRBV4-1	ASSQAGQPKETQY
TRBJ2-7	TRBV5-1	ASSVGLAESYEQY
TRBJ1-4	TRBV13	ASSPVRRGSTNEKLF
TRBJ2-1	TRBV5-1	ASRVAGKRAEQF
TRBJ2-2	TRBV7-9	ASKPGRDTGELF
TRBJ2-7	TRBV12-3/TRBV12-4	ASSFRTREQY
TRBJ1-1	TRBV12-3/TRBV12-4	ASSLEWGEGDTEAF
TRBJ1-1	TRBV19	ASSERQGMNTEAF
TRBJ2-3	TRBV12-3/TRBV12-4	ASSPSGHSGDTQY
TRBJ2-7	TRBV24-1	ATSSDRIGSGTYEQY
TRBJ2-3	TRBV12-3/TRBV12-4	ASRRQSFLPTDTQY
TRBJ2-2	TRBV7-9	ASSFLGVDTGELF
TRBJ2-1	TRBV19	ASSILAGGPYEQF
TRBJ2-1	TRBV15	ATSGLDRFYNEQF
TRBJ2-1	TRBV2	ASRKTPTSGEQF
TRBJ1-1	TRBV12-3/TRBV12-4	ASSFGRPSNTEAF